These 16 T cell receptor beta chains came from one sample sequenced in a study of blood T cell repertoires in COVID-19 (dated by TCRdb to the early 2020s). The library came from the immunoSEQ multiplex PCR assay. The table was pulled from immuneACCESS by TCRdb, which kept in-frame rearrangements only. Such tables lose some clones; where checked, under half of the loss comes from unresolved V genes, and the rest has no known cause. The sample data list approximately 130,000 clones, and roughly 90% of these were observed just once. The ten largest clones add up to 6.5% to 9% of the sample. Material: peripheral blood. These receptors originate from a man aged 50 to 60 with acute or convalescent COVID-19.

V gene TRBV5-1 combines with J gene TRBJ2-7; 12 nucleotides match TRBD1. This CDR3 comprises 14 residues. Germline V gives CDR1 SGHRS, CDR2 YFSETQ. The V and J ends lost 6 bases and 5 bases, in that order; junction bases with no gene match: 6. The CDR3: CASKSGQGADEQYF. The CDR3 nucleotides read TGCGCCAGCAAATCGGGACAGGGGGCAGACGAGCAGTACTTC.

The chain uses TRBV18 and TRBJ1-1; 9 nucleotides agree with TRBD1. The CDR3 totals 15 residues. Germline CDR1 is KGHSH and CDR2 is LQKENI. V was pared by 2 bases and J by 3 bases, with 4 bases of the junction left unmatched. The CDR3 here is CASSPRTGAYTEAFF. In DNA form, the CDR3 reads TGTGCCAGCTCACCAAGGACAGGGGCGTACACTGAAGCTTTCTTT.

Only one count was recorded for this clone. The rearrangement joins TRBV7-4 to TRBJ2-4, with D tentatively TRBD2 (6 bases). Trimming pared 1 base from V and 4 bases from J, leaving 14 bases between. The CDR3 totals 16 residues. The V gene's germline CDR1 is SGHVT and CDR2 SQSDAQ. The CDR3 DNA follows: TGTGCCAGCAGCTTAGTTTTTACGGGAGATAAAAACATTCAGTACTTC. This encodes CASSLVFTGDKNIQYF.

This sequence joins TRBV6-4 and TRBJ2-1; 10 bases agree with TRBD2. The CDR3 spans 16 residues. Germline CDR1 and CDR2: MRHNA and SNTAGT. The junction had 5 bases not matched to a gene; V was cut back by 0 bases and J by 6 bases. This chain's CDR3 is CASSDSGTSAVNEQFF. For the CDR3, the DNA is TGTGCCAGCAGTGACTCTGGGACTAGCGCCGTCAATGAGCAGTTCTTC.

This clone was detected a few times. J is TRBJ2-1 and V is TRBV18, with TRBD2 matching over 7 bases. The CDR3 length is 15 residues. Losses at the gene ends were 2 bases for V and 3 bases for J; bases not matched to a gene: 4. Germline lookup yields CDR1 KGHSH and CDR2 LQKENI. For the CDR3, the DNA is TGTGCCAGCTCACCAAAGGCTAGCGGCTACAATGAGCAGTTCTTC. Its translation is CASSPKASGYNEQFF. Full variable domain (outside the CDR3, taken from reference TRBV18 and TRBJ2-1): NAGVMQNPRHLVRRRGQEARLRCSPMKGHSHVYWYRQLPEEGLKFMVYLQKENIIDESGMPKERFSAEFPKEGPSILRIQQVVRGDSAAYFCASSPKASGYNEQFFGPGTRLTVL.

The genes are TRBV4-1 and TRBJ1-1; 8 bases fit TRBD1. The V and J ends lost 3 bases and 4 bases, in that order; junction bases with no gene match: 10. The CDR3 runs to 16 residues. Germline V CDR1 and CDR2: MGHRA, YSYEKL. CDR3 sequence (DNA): TGCGCCAGCAGCCAGAGGGCTGGACAGGGCCTCACTGAAGCTTTCTTT. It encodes CASSQRAGQGLTEAFF.

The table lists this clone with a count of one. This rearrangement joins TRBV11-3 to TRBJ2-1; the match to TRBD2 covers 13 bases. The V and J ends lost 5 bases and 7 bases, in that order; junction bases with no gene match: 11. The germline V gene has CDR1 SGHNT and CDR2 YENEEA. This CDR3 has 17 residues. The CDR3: CASSQRPGLAGPNEQFF. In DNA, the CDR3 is TGTGCCAGCAGCCAACGTCCGGGACTAGCGGGACCTAATGAGCAGTTCTTC.

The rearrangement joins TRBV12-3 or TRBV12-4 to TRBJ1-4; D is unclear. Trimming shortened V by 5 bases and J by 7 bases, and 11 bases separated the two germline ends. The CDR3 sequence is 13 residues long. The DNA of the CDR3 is TGTGCCAGCAGTCCGGAATCGGGTGAAAAACTGTTTTTT. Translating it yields CASSPESGEKLFF.

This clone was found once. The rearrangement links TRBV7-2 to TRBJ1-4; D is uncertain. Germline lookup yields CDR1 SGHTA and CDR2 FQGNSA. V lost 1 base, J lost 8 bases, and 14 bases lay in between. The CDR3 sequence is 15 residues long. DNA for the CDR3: TGTGCCAGCAGCTTAGAAGGAGGATCGAAGGAAAAACTGTTTTTT. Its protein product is CASSLEGGSKEKLFF. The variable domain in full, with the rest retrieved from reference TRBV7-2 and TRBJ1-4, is GAGVSQSPSNKVTEKGKDVELRCDPISGHTALYWYRQSLGQGLEFLIYFQGNSAPDKSGLPSDRFSAERTGGSVSTLTIQRTQQEDSAVYLCASSLEGGSKEKLFFGSGTQLSVL.

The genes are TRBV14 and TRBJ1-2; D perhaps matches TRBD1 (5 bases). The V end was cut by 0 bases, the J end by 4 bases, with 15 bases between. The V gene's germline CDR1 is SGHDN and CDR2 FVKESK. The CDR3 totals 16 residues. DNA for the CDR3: TGTGCCAGCAGCCAAGATGGGTCGGGGGGATTCTATGGCTACACCTTC. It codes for CASSQDGSGGFYGYTF.

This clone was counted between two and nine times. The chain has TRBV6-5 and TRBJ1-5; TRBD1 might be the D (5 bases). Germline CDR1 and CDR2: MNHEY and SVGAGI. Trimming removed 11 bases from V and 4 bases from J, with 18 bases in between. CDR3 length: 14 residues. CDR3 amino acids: CASREGMGNQPQHF. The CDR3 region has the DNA TGTGCCTCAAGGGAGGGGATGGGGAATCAGCCCCAGCATTTT.

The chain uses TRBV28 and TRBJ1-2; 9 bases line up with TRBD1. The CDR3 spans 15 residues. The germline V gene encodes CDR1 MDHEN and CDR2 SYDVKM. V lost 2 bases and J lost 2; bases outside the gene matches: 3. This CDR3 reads CASSLQQGANYGYTF. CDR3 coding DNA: TGTGCCAGCAGTTTACAACAGGGGGCGAACTATGGCTACACCTTC.

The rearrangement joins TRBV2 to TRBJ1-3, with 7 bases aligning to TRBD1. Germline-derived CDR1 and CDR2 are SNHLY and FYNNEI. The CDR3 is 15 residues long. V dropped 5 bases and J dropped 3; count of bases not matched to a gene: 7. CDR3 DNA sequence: TGTGCCAGCAGTTCGGCCAGGGGGGTTGGAAACACCATATATTTT. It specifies CASSSARGVGNTIYF.

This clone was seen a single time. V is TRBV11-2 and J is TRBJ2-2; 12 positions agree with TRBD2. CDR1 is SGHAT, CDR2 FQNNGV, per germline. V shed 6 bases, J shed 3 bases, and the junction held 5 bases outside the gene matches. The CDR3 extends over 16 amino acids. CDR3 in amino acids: CASRSSSGRDTGELFF. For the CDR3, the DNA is TGTGCCAGCAGATCTTCTAGCGGGAGGGACACCGGGGAGCTGTTTTTT.

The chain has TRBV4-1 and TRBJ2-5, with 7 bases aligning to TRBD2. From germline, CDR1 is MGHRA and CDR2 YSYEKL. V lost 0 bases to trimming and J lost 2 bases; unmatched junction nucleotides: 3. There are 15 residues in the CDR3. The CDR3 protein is CASSQDSRGQETQYF. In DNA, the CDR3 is TGCGCCAGCAGCCAAGATTCGCGGGGGCAAGAGACCCAGTACTTC.

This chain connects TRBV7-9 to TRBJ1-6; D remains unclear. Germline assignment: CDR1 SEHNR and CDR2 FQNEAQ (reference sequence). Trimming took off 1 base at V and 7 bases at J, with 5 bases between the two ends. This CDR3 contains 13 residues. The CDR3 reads CASSLVGNSPLHF. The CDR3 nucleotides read TGTGCCAGCAGCTTAGTTGGCAATTCACCCCTCCACTTT.